Sequencing of this TCR beta chain was carried out in a study of T cell responses to AZD1222 COVID-19 vaccine. Overall study: Samples with a second dose at about 4 or about 12 weeks were pooled together. Whole-study findings and limits: Scientists sampled the repertoires only once the peak T cell response had passed. Mostly white British, mostly female donors; authors suggested clonal diversity may be underestimated. The breadth and depth of Spike-specific TCRs increased once two AZD1222 doses had been given.

Assay used: immunoSEQ multiplex PCR; TCRdb lists only in-frame clones, some missing. The sample gives approximately 150,000 clones, about nine tenths of which show up once; approximately 3% is in the top ten. CDR1 and CDR2 (germline): LNHDA, SQIVND (reference sequence). This CDR3 contains 12 residues. Trimming took off 8 bases at V and 8 bases at J, with 15 bases between the two ends. Regarding this clone: Its specificity is not known.

The sample consisted of peripheral blood, taken on day 0 of AZD1222 vaccination. This TCR was recovered from an adult in good health. The chain carries TRBV19 and TRBJ1-2, with D possibly being TRBD1 (5 bases). In DNA form, the CDR3 reads TGTGCCAGTTCCCTCGGGACGTGGGGCTACACCTTC. Translation gives CASSLGTWGYTF.